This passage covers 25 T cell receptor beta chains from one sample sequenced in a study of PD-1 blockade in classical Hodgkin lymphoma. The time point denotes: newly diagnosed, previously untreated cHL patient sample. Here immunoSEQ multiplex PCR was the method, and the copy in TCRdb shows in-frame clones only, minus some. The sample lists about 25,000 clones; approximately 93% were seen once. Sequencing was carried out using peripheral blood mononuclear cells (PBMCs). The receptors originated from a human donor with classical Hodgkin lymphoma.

CDR3 protein: CASSGPMGGNQPQHF. For the CDR3, the DNA is TGTGCCAGCTCGGGACCTATGGGGGGCAATCAGCCCCAGCATTTT. The chain joins TRBV2 to TRBJ1-5; possibly TRBD1 for D (5 bases). The CDR3 length is 15 residues. V lost 8 bases to trimming and J lost 2 bases, with 16 bases between them. Germline loops: CDR1 SNHLY, CDR2 FYNNEI. The full variable domain, rest sourced from reference TRBV2 and TRBJ1-5, is EPEVTQTPSHQVTQMGQEVILRCVPISNHLYFYWYRQILGQKVEFLVSFYNNEISEKSEIFDDQFSVERPDGSNFTLKIRSTKLEDSAMYFCASSGPMGGNQPQHFGDGTRLSIL.

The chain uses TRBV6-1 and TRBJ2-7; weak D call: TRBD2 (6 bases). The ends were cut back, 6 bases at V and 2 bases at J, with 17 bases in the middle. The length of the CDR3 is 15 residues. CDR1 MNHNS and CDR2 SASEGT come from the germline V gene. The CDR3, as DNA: TGTGCCAGCAGGGAGTCGCGGGGTTTAGCCTACGAGCAGTACTTC. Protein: CASRESRGLAYEQYF.

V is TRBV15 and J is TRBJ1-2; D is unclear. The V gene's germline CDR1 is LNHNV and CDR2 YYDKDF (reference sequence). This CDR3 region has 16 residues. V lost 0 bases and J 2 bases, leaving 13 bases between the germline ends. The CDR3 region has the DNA TGTGCCACCAGCAGAGATAGGATCAGAGAAAACTATGGCTACACCTTC. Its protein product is CATSRDRIRENYGYTF.

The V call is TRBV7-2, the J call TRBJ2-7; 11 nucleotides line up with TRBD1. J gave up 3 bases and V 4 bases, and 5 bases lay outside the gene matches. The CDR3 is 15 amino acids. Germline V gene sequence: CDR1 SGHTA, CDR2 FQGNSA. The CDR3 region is CASSSTGTGGYEQYF. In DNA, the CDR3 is TGTGCCAGCAGCTCAACCGGGACAGGGGGCTACGAGCAGTACTTC.

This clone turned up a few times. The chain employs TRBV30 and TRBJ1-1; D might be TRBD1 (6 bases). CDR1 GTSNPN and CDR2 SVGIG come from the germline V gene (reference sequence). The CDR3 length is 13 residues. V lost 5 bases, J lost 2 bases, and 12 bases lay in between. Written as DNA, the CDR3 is TGTGCCTGGGGCCTAGGGGGAAACACTGAAGCTTTCTTT. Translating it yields CAWGLGGNTEAFF.

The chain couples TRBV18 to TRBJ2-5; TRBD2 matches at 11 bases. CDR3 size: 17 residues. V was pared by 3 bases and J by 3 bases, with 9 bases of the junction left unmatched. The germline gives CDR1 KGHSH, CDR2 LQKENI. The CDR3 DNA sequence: TGTGCCAGCTCACCTGAACTAGCGGGGGCCTTTAAAGAGACCCAGTACTTC. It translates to CASSPELAGAFKETQYF.

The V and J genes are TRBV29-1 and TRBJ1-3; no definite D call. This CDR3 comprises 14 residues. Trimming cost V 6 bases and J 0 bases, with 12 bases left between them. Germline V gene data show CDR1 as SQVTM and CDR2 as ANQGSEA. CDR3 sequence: CSVGSGISGNTIYF. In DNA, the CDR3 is TGCAGCGTGGGGTCCGGGATCTCTGGAAACACCATATATTTT.

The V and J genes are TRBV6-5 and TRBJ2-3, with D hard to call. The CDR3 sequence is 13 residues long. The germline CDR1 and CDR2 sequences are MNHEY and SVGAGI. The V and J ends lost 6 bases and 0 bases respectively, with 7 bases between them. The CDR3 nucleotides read TGTGCCAGCAGCGGGTCTAGCACAGATACGCAGTATTTT. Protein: CASSGSSTDTQYF.

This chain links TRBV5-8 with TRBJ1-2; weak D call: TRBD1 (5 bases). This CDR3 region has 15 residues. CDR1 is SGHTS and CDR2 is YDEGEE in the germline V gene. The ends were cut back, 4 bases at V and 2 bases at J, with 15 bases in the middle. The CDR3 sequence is CASSPSGGRNYGYTF. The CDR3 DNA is TGTGCCAGCAGCCCATCCGGGGGTCGAAACTATGGCTACACCTTC.

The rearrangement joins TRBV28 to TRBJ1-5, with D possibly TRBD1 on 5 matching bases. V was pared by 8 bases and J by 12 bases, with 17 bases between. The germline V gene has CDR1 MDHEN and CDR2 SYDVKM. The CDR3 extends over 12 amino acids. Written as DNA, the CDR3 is TGTGCCAGCGTTTCCGGGACGGCGGTCCAGCATTTT. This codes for CASVSGTAVQHF.

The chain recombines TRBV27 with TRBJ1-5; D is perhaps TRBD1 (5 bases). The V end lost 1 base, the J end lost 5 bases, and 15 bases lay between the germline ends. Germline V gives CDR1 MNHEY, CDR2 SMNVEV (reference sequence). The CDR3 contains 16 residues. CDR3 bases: TGTGCCAGCAGTTTATGGGGCAGCGGCCTAGATCAGCCCCAGCATTTT. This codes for CASSLWGSGLDQPQHF.

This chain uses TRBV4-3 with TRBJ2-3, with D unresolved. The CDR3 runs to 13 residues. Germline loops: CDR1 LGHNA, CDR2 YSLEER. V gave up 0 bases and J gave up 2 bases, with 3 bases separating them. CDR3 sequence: CASSQDFTDTQYF. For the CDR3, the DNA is TGCGCCAGCAGCCAAGACTTCACAGATACGCAGTATTTT.

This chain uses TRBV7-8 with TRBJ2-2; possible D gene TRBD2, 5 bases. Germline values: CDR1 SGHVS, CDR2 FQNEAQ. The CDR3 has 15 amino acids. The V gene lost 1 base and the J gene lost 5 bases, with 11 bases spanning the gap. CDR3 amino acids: CASSLERVITGELFF. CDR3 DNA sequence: TGTGCCAGCAGCTTAGAGAGGGTTATTACCGGGGAGCTGTTTTTT.

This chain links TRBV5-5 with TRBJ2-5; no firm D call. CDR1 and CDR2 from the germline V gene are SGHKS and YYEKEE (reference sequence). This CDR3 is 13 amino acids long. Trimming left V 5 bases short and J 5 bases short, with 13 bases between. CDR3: CASREGWGETQYF. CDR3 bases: TGTGCCAGCAGGGAAGGATGGGGTGAGACCCAGTACTTC.

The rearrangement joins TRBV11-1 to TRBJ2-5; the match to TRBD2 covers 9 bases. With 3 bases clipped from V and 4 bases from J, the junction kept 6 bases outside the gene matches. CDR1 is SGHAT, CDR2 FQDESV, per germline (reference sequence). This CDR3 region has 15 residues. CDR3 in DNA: TGTGCCAGCAGCTTGACTAGCGGCTGGGGAGAGACCCAGTACTTC. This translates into CASSLTSGWGETQYF.

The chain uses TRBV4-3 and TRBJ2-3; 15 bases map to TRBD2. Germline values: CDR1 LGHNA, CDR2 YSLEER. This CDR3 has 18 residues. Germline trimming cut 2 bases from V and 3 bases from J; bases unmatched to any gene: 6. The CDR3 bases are TGCGCCAGCAGCCAAACCGGGACTAGCGGGAGGTATACAGATACGCAGTATTTT. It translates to CASSQTGTSGRYTDTQYF.

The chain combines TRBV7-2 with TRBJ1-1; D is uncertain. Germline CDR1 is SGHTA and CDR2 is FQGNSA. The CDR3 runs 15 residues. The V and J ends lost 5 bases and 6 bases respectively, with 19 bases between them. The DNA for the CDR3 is TGTGCCAGCAGCCAAATCGGACTGCCCGTCCCTGAAGCTTTCTTT. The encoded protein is CASSQIGLPVPEAFF.

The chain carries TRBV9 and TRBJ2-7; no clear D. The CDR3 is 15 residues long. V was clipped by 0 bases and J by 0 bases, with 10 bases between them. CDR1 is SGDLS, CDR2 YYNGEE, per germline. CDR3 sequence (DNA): TGTGCCAGCAGCGTAGATAGCCCGAGCTCCTACGAGCAGTACTTC. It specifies CASSVDSPSSYEQYF.

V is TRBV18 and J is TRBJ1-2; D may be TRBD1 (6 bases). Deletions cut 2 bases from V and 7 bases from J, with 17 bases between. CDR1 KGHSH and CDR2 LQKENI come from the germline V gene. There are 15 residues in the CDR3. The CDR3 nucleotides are TGTGCCAGCTCACCAGAATCAGTACAGGGAGGTGGCTACACCTTC. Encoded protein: CASSPESVQGGGYTF. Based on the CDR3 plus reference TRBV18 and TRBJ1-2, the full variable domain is NAGVMQNPRHLVRRRGQEARLRCSPMKGHSHVYWYRQLPEEGLKFMVYLQKENIIDESGMPKERFSAEFPKEGPSILRIQQVVRGDSAAYFCASSPESVQGGGYTFGSGTRLTVV.

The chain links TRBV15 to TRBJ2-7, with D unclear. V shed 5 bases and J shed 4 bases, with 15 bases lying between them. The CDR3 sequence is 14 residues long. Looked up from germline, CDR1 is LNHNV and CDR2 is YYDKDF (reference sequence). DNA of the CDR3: TGTGCCACCAGCCTTAGCAGGAGTGCATACGAGCAGTACTTC. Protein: CATSLSRSAYEQYF.

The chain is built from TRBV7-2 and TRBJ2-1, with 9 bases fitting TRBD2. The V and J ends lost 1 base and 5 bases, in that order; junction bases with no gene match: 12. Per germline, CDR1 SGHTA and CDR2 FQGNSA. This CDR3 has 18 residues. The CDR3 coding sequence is TGTGCCAGCAGCTTAGGGGGGGGCGCGGGAGGGCACAACAATGAGCAGTTCTTC. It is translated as CASSLGGGAGGHNNEQFF.

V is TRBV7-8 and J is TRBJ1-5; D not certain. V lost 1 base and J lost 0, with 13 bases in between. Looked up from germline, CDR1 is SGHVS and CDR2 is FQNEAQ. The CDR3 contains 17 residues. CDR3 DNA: TGTGCCAGCAGCTTAGGGGGTAGCGTCTATAGCAATCAGCCCCAGCATTTT. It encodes CASSLGGSVYSNQPQHF.

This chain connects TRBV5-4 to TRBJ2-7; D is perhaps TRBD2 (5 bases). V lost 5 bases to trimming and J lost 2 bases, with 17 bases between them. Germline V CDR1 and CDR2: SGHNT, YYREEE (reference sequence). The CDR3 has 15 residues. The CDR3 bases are TGTGCCAGCAGTCCAGACCTAGCCCGGGCCTACGAGCAGTACTTC. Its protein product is CASSPDLARAYEQYF.

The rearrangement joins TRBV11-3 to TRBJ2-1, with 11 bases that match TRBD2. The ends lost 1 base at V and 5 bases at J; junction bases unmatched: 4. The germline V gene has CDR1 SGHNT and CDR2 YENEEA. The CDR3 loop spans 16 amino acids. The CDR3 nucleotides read TGTGCCAGCAGCTTAGTGGCACTAGCGGGAGACAATGAGCAGTTCTTC. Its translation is CASSLVALAGDNEQFF.

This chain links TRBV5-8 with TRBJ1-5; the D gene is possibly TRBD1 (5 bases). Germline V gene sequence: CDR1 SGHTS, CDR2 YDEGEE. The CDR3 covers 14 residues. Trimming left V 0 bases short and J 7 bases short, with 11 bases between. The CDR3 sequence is CASSLGGARQPQHF. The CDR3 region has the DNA TGTGCCAGCAGCTTGGGCGGGGCTCGGCAGCCCCAGCATTTT.